Shown below are 5 T cell receptor beta chains from a single sample sequenced in a study of early T cells in non-severe SARS-CoV-2 infection. TCRdb passed the 5' RACE reads through MiXCR, listing each CDR3 protein once. The data hold some 64,000 distinct CDR3 sequences, with over 8% observed a single time. Specimen: whole blood, collected at baseline. The receptors originated from an adult who was a healthcare worker with PCR-confirmed SARS-CoV-2 infection or an uninfected control (not recorded which).

The rearrangement joins TRBV29-1 to TRBJ2-7; weak D call: TRBD2 (5 bases). Trimming stripped 2 bases from V and 0 bases from J, with 5 bases between. The CDR3 contains 12 residues. Germline V gene data show CDR1 as SQVTM and CDR2 as ANQGSEA. DNA of the CDR3: TGCAGCGTTGAACGGGGCTCCTACGAGCAGTACTTC. This translates into CSVERGSYEQYF.

This clonotype has ten or more counts. The V call is TRBV20-1, the J call TRBJ2-4; D may be TRBD1 (6 bases). The CDR3 spans 13 residues. Per germline, CDR1 DFQATT and CDR2 SNEGSKA (reference sequence). Trimming removed 6 bases at V and 0 bases at J, with 9 bases between. The CDR3 protein is CSALQGAKNIQYF. DNA of the CDR3: TGCAGTGCCCTACAGGGAGCCAAAAACATTCAGTACTTC.

This clonotype has just a few counts. The rearrangement links TRBV24-1 to TRBJ2-5; D is unclear. The length of the CDR3 is 17 residues. V was clipped by 1 base and J by 0 bases, with 14 bases between them. CDR1 KGHDR and CDR2 SFDVKD come from the germline V gene. The CDR3 DNA reads as TGTGCCACCAGTGATTTTAACGGGCAGGCGAACCAAGAGACCCAGTACTTC. Its protein is CATSDFNGQANQETQYF.

The rearrangement joins TRBV27 to TRBJ2-5; 8 bases line up with TRBD2. V lost 6 bases, J lost 1 base, and 10 bases stayed unmatched. Germline V gene lookup returns CDR1 MNHEY and CDR2 SMNVEV (reference sequence). The CDR3 is 16 amino acids. CDR3 residues: CASRRRVAGPQETQYF. CDR3 DNA: TGTGCCAGCAGGCGGCGGGTAGCGGGACCCCAAGAGACCCAGTACTTC.

This clonotype was detected only a few times. This chain uses TRBV20-1 with TRBJ2-5, with TRBD2 matching over 7 bases. The germline gives CDR1 DFQATT, CDR2 SNEGSKA (reference sequence). V shed 6 bases and J 2 bases; nucleotides not matched to a gene: 6. The CDR3 length is 13 residues. As DNA, the CDR3 is TGCAGTGCCGTTCTAGCGGTGCAAGAGACCCAGTACTTC. Its translation: CSAVLAVQETQYF.